A selection of T cell receptor beta chains follows, all from one sample in a study of prognosis after radiotherapy for stage I lung cancer. TCRdb called the multiplex PCR reads again in MiXCR, with one record for every CDR3 protein. Among over 10,000 distinct CDR3 sequences listed, roughly 50% were seen once. The sample here was PBMCs, taken before or after stereotactic body radiation therapy (not recorded which). The receptors derive from a donor aged 50 or older with non-small cell lung cancer. Each CDR3 is given with its conserved first and last residue. D genes are given only for firm matches. Clone size appears in some rows only: once, few, many, or a class for an expanded clone.

TGTGCCAGCAGCGTAGTGGGTAGCGGGAGGGACTCCTACAATGAGCAGTTCTTC	CASSVVGSGRDSYNEQFF	.	TRBD2	TRBV9	TRBJ2-1
TGTGCCAGCAGCCCCGGGACAGGGGAAAACATTCAGTACTTC	CASSPGTGENIQYF	.	TRBD1	TRBV11-2	TRBJ2-4
TGCAGTGCTAGGTTCCCATATATCTACGAGCAGTACTTC	CSARFPYIYEQYF	few	.	TRBV20-1	TRBJ2-7
TGTGCCAGCAGTTACTCGCCGTCCGGCGTCGGGAGAAACACCATATATTTT	CASSYSPSGVGRNTIYF	medium-sized	.	TRBV6-9	TRBJ1-3
TGTGCCAGCAGCCCTGACATGATGAGGCAACCTTTCTTT	CASSPDMMRQPFF	.	.	TRBV7-9	TRBJ1-1
TGTGCCAGCAGCTTACCGGGACAGGGGGGGGAGACCCAGTACTTC	CASSLPGQGGETQYF	medium-sized	TRBD1	TRBV7-2	TRBJ2-5
TGTGCCAGCAGACCCTCAGGCAGGACCTATGGCTACACCTTC	CASRPSGRTYGYTF	many	.	TRBV6-4	TRBJ1-2
TGCAGCCCACGGTTCGGGACAGGCTATAATTCACCCCTCCACTTT	CSPRFGTGYNSPLHF	.	TRBD1	TRBV20-1	TRBJ1-6
TGCAGTGCAAGGGCTAGCTCCTACGAGCAGTACTTC	CSARASSYEQYF	.	.	TRBV20-1	TRBJ2-7
TGTGCCAGCAGTCAACAGGTAAACACTGAAGCTTTCTTT	CASSQQVNTEAFF	medium-sized	.	TRBV27	TRBJ1-1
TGTGCCAGCAGCCAATATACTGTGAACACCGGGGAGCTGTTTTTT	CASSQYTVNTGELFF	many	.	TRBV3-1	TRBJ2-2
TGTGCCAGCAGCCACGAGGGGGCTCGGGCCAACGTCCTGACTTTC	CASSHEGARANVLTF	.	TRBD1	TRBV6-1	TRBJ2-6
TGTGCCTGGAGTGTATGGGGTGAGCAGTACTTC	CAWSVWGEQYF	.	.	TRBV30	TRBJ2-7
TGTGCCAGCAGCTTAGGGACGGAATACAATGAGCAGTTCTTC	CASSLGTEYNEQFF	medium-sized	.	TRBV7-2	TRBJ2-1
TGTGCCAGCAGTGCGACGGGACAGGCCAACTATGGCTACACCTTC	CASSATGQANYGYTF	medium-sized	TRBD1	TRBV6-1	TRBJ1-2
TGCGCCAGCAGCTTGGGCAGGGTTATGTGCAATGAGCAGTTCTTC	CASSLGRVMCNEQFF	once	.	TRBV5-1	TRBJ2-1
TGTGCCAGCAGTACTGGACAGGGAGTCAATGAGCAGTTCTTC	CASSTGQGVNEQFF	.	TRBD1	TRBV6-2/TRBV6-3	TRBJ2-1
TGTGCTAGTGGTCCAATCTCCTACGAGCAGTACTTC	CASGPISYEQYF	.	.	TRBV12-5	TRBJ2-7